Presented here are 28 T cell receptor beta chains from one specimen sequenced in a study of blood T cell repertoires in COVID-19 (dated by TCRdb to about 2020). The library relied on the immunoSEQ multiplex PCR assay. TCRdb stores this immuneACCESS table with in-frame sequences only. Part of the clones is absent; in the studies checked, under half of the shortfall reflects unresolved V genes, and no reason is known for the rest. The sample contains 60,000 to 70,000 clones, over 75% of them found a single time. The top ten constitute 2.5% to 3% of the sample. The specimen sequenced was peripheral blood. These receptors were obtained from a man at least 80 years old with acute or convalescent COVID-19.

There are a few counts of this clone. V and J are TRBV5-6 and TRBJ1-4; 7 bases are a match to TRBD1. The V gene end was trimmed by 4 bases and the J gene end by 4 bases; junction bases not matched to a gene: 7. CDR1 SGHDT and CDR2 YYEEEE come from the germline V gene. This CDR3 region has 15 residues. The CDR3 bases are TGTGCCAGCAGCCTAAGACAGGGCGTTAATGAAAAACTGTTTTTT. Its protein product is CASSLRQGVNEKLFF.

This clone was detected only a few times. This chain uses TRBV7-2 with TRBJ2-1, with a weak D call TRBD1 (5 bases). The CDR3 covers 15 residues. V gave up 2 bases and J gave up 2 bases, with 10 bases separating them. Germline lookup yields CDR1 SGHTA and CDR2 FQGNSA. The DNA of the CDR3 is TGTGCCAGCAGCTTACAGTCAGGGACCTACAATGAGCAGTTCTTC. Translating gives CASSLQSGTYNEQFF.

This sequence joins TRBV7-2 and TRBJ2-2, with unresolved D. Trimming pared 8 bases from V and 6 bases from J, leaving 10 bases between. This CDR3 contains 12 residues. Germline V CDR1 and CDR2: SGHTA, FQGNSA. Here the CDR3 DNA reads TGTGCCAGCCTAGGCCAACCCGGGGAGCTGTTTTTT. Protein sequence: CASLGQPGELFF.

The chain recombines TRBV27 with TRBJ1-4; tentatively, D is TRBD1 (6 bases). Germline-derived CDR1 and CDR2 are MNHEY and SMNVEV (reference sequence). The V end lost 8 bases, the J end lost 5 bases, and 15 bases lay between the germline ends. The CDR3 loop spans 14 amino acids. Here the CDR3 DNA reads TGTGCCAGCGGGGGCGGGCGGGCAAATGAAAAACTGTTTTTT. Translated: CASGGGRANEKLFF.

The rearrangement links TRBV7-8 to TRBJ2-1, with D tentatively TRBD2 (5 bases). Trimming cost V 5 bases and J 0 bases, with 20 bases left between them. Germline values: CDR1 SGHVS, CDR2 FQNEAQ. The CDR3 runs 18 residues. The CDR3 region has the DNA TGTGCCAGCAGCAGGAGGACGGCGCCCCTTAGCTCCTACAATGAGCAGTTCTTC. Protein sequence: CASSRRTAPLSSYNEQFF.

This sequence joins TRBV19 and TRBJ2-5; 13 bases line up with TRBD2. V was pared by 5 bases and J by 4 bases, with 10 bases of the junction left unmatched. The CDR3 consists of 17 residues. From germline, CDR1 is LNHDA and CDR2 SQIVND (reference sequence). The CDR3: CASSPRTSGRGSETQYF. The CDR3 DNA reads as TGTGCCAGTAGTCCCCGGACTAGCGGGAGAGGCTCAGAGACCCAGTACTTC. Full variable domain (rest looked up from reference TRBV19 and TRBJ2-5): DGGITQSPKYLFRKEGQNVTLSCEQNLNHDAMYWYRQDPGQGLRLIYYSQIVNDFQKGDIAEGYSVSREKKESFPLTVTSAQKNPTAFYLCASSPRTSGRGSETQYFGPGTRLLVL.

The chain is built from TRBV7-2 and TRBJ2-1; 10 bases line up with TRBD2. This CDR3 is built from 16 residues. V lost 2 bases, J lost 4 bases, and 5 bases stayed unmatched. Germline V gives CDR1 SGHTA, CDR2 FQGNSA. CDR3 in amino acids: CASSLIGAGGYNEQFF. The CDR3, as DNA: TGTGCCAGCAGCTTAATAGGAGCGGGAGGGTACAATGAGCAGTTCTTC.

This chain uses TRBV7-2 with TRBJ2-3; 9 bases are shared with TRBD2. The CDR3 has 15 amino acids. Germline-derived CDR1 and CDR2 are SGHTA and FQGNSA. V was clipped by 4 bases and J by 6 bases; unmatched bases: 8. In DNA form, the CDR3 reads TGTGCCAGCAGCTCCGCGGGAGGGCCATATGATACGCAGTATTTT. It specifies CASSSAGGPYDTQYF. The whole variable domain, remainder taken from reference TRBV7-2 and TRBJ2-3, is GAGVSQSPSNKVTEKGKDVELRCDPISGHTALYWYRQSLGQGLEFLIYFQGNSAPDKSGLPSDRFSAERTGGSVSTLTIQRTQQEDSAVYLCASSSAGGPYDTQYFGPGTRLTVL.

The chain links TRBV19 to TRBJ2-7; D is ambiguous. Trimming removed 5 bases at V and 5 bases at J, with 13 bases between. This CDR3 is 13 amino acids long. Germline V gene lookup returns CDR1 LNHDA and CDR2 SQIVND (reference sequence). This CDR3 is CASSPREADEQYF. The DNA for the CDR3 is TGTGCCAGTAGTCCCCGTGAGGCCGACGAGCAGTACTTC.

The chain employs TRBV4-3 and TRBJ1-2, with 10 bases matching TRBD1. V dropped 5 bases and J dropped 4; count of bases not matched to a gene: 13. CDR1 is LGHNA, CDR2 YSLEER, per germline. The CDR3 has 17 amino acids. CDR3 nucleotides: TGCGCCAGCAGCTCGGGACAGGGGATAAATCCTTTCTATGGCTACACCTTC. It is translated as CASSSGQGINPFYGYTF.

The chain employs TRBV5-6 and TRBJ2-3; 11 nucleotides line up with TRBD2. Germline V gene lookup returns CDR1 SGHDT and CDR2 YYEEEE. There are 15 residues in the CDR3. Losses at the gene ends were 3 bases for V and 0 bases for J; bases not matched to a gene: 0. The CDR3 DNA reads TGTGCCAGCAGCTGGACTAGCGGGAGCACAGATACGCAGTATTTT. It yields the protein CASSWTSGSTDTQYF.

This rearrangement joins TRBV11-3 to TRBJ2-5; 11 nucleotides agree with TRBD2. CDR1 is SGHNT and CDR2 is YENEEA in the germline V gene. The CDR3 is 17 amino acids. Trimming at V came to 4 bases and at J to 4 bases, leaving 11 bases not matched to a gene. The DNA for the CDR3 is TGTGCCAGCAGCTCGCGGTCACTAGCGGGAGTAGGAGAGACCCAGTACTTC. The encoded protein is CASSSRSLAGVGETQYF.

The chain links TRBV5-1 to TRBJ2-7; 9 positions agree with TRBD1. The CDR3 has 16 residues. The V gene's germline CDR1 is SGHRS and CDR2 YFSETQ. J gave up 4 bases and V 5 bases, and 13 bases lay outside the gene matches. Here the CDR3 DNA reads TGCGCCAGCAGACATCTAATGGGACAGGGACCTTACGAGCAGTACTTC. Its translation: CASRHLMGQGPYEQYF.

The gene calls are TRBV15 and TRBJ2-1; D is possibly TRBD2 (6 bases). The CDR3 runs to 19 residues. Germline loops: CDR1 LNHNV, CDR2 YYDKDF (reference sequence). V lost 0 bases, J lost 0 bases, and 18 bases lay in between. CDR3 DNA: TGTGCCACCAGCAGAGACCACATAGTACGGGGGAGCTCCTACAATGAGCAGTTCTTC. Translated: CATSRDHIVRGSSYNEQFF.

CDR3 sequence (DNA): TGTGCCAGCAGATCGGGACAGGGGTTGTACACCATATATTTT. Amino acid sequence: CASRSGQGLYTIYF. V and J are TRBV28 and TRBJ1-3; 10 bases match TRBD1. The CDR3 sequence is 14 residues long. With 6 bases clipped from V and 8 bases from J, the junction kept 7 bases outside the gene matches. Germline CDR1 MDHEN, CDR2 SYDVKM.

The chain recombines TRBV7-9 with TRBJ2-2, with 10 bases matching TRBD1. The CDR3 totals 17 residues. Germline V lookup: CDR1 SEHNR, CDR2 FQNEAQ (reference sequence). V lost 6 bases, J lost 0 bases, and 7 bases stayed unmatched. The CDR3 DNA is TGTGCCAGCAGATCGCCGGGACAGGGGACGAACACCGGGGAGCTGTTTTTT. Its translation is CASRSPGQGTNTGELFF.

Here the CDR3 DNA reads TGCGCCAGCAGCTGGGGCCGTCAGCCCCAGCATTTT. The encoded protein is CASSWGRQPQHF. The chain employs TRBV5-1 and TRBJ1-5; D perhaps matches TRBD1 (5 bases). Germline assignment: CDR1 SGHRS and CDR2 YFSETQ. V was clipped by 3 bases and J by 6 bases, with 7 bases between them. There are 12 residues in the CDR3.

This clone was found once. The CDR3 sequence is CASSFNGVGIYEQYF. The CDR3 nucleotides are TGTGCCAGCAGTTTTAATGGAGTAGGTATCTACGAGCAGTACTTC. J is TRBJ2-7 and V is TRBV27; D unresolved. Germline V lookup: CDR1 MNHEY, CDR2 SMNVEV (reference sequence). The CDR3 has 15 amino acids. The germline V and J ends were trimmed by 3 bases and 3 bases, with 15 bases remaining between them.

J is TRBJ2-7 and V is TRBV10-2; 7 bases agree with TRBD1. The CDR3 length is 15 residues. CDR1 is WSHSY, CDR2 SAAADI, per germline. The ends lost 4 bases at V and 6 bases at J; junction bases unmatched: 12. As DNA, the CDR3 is TGCGCCAGCAGTGGACGGACAGGCGGGCGCCGCGAGCAGTACTTC. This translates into CASSGRTGGRREQYF.

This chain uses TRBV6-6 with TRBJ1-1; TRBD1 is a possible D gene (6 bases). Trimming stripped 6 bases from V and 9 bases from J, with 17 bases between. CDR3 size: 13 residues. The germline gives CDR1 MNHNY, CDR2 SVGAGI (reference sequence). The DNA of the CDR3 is TGTGCCAGCAGAGGGCCGGACAGCCCCCAAGCTTTCTTT. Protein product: CASRGPDSPQAFF.

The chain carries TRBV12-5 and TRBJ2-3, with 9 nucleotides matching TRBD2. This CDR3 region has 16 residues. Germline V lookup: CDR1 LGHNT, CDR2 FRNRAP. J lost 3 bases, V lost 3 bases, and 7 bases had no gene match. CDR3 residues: CASGFLAGAGTDTQYF. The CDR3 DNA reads TGTGCTAGTGGTTTCTTAGCGGGAGCGGGAACAGATACGCAGTATTTT. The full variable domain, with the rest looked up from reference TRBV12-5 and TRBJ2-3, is DARVTQTPRHKVTEMGQEVTMRCQPILGHNTVFWYRQTMMQGLELLAYFRNRAPLDDSGMPKDRFSAEMPDATLATLKIQPSEPRDSAVYFCASGFLAGAGTDTQYFGPGTRLTVL.

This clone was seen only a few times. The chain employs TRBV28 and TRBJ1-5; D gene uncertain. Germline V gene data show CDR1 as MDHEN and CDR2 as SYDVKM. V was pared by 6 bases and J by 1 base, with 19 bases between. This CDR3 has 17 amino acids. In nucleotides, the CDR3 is TGTGCCAGCAGCCCCCCCCACGGGGTCCGAAGCAATCAGCCCCAGCATTTT. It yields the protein CASSPPHGVRSNQPQHF.

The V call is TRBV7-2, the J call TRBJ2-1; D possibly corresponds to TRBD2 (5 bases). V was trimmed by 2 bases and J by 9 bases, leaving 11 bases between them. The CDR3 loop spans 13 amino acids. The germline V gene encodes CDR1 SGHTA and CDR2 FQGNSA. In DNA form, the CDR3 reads TGTGCCAGCAGCTTAAAATTTGAGGGTGAGCAGTTCTTC. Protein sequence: CASSLKFEGEQFF.

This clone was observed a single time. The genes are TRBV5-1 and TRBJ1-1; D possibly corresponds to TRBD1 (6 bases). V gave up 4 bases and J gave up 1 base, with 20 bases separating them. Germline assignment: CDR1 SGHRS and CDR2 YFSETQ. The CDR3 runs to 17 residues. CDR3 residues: CASSMGHLLRGNTEAFF. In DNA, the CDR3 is TGCGCCAGCAGCATGGGACATCTGCTAAGGGGGAACACTGAAGCTTTCTTT.

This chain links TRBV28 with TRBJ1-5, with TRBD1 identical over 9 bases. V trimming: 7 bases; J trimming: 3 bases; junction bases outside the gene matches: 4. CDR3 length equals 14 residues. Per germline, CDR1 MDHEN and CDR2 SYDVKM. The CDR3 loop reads CASNRQGVNQPQHF. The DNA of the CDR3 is TGTGCCAGCAACCGACAGGGGGTCAATCAGCCCCAGCATTTT. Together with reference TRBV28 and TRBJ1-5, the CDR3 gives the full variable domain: DVKVTQSSRYLVKRTGEKVFLECVQDMDHENMFWYRQDPGLGLRLIYFSYDVKMKEKGDIPEGYSVSREKKERFSLILESASTNQTSMYLCASNRQGVNQPQHFGDGTRLSIL.

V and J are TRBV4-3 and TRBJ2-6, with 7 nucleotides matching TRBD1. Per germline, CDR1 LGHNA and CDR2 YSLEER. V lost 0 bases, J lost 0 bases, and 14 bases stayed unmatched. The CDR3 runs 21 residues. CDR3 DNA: TGCGCCAGCAGCCAAGATTGGGGACCGGGACAGTCTCTCTCTGGGGCCAACGTCCTGACTTTC. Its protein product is CASSQDWGPGQSLSGANVLTF.

In DNA form, the CDR3 reads TGTGCCAGCAGCCCAGGACAGGGAAGCTCTGGAAACACCATATATTTT. It codes for CASSPGQGSSGNTIYF. This chain joins TRBV9 and TRBJ1-3; the match to TRBD1 covers 8 bases. CDR1 is SGDLS, CDR2 YYNGEE, per germline. CDR3 length equals 16 residues. V shed 4 bases, J shed 0 bases, and the junction held 6 bases outside the gene matches.

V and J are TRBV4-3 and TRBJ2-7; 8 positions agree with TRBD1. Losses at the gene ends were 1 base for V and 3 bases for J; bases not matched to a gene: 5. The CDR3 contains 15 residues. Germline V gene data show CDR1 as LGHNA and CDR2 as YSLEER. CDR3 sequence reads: CASSQAWGQDYEQYF. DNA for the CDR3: TGCGCCAGCAGCCAAGCCTGGGGACAGGACTACGAGCAGTACTTC.